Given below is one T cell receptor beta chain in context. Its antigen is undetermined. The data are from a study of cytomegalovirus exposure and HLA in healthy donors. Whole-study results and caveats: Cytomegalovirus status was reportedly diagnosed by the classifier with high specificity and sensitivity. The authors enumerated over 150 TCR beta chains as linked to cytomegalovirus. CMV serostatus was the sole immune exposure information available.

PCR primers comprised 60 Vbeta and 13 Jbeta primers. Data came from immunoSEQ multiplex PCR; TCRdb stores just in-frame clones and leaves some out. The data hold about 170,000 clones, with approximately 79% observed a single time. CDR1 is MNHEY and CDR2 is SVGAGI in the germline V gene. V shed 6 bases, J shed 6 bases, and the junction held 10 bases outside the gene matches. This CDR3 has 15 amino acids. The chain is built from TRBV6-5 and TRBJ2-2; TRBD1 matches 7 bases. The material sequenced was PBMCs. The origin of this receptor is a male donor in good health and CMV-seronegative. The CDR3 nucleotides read TGTGCCAGCAGAACGGGACAGTATTTTTCCGGGGAGCTGTTTTTT. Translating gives CASRTGQYFSGELFF.